One T cell receptor beta chain is described in this entry. Its cognate antigen is unknown. This specimen belongs to a study of cytomegalovirus exposure and HLA in healthy donors. The germline V gene has CDR1 SGHRS and CDR2 YFSETQ. V gave up 1 base and J gave up 7 bases; unmatched junction bases: 5. The CDR3 runs 14 residues. General study points: Researchers had no immune exposure information except CMV serostatus available. The study dropped some indistinguishable V segments, TRBV6-2 and TRBV6-3 among them.

PCR primers comprised 60 Vbeta and 13 Jbeta primers. Original data processing: A later analysis tallied some 84 million unique TCR beta chains, approximately 11 million of them shared. The repertoire was sequenced with immunoSEQ multiplex PCR; TCRdb's copy has only in-frame clones and lacks some. That table furnishes V, J and clone size, whereas the DNA furnished D and trimming. The table includes roughly 200,000 clones, around 88% detected once. Sequences were obtained from PBMCs. This clonotype originated in a man aged 40-49 years in good health and CMV-seropositive. The chain has TRBV5-1 and TRBJ1-2; 9 nucleotides match TRBD1. CDR3 bases: TGCGCCAGCAGCTTGACAGGGGGCGCGAGTGGCTACACCTTC. Translation: CASSLTGGASGYTF.